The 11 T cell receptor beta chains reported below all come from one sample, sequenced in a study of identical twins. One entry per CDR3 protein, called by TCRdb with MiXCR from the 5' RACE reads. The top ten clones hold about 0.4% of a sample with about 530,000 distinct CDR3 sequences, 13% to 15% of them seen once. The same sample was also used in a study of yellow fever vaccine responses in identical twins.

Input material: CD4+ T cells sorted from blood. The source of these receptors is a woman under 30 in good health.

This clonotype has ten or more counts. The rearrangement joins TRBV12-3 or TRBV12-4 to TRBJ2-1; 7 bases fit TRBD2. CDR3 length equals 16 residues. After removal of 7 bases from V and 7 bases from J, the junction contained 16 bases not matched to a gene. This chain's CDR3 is CASNGAGRSQRNEQFF. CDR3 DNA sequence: TGTGCCAGCAATGGAGCCGGGAGGTCCCAGAGAAATGAGCAGTTCTTC.

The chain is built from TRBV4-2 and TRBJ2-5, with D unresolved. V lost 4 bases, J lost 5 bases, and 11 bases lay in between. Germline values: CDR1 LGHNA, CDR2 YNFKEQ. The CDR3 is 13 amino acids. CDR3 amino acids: CASSLKMGETQYF. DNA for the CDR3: TGTGCCAGCAGCCTAAAGATGGGGGAGACCCAGTACTTC.

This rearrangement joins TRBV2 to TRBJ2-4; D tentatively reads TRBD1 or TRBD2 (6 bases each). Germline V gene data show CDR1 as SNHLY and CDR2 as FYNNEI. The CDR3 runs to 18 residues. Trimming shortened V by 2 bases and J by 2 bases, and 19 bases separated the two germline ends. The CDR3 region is CASSEPTEGEASKNIQYF. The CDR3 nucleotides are TGTGCCAGCAGTGAACCTACGGAGGGGGAAGCGTCCAAAAACATTCAGTACTTC.

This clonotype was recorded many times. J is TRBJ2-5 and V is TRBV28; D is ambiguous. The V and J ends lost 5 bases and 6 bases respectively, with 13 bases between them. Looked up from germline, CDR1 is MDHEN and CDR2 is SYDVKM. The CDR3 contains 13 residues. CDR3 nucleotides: TGTGCCAGCAGTCCCGGTGGAGTAAAGACCCAGTACTTC. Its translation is CASSPGGVKTQYF.

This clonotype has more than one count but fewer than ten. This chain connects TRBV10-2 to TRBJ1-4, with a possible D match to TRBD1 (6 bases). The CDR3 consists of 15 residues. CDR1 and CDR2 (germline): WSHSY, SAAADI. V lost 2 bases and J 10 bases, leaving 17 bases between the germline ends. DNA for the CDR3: TGCGCCAGCAGTGAGGGCCGAGCGGGACAAGTAAAACTGTTTTTT. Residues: CASSEGRAGQVKLFF.

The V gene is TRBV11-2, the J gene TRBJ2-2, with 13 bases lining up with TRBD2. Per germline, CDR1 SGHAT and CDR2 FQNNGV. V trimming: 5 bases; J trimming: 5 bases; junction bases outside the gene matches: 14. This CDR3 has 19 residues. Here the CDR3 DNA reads TGTGCCAGCAGCCATAGGGGCACTAGCGGGGGGGCCTTTACCGGGGAGCTGTTTTTT. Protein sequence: CASSHRGTSGGAFTGELFF.

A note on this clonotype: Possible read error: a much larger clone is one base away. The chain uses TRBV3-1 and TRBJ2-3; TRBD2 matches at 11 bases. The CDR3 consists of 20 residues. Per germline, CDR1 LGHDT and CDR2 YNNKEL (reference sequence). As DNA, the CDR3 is TGTGCCAGCGGCCAAGGCATTAGCGGGGGGGCTTCATTCGGCACAGATACGCAGTATTTT. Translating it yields CASGQGISGGASFGTDTQYF.

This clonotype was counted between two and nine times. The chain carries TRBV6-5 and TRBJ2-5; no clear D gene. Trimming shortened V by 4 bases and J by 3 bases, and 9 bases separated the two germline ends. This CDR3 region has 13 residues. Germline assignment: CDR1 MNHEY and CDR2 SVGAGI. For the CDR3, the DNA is TGTGCCAGCAGTTCGAGTACTGAAGAGACCCAGTACTTC. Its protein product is CASSSSTEETQYF.

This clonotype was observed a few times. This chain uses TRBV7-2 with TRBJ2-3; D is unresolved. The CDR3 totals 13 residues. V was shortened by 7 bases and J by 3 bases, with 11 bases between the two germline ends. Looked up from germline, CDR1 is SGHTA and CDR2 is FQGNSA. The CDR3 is CASTTTHTDTQYF. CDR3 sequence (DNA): TGTGCCAGCACTACGACTCATACAGATACGCAGTATTTT.

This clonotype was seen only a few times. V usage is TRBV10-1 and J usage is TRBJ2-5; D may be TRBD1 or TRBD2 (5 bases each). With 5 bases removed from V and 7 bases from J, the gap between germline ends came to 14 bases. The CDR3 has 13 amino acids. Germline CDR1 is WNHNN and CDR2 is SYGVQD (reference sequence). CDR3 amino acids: CASSQDSLATQYF. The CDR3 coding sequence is TGCGCCAGCAGTCAAGACAGTCTAGCGACCCAGTACTTC.

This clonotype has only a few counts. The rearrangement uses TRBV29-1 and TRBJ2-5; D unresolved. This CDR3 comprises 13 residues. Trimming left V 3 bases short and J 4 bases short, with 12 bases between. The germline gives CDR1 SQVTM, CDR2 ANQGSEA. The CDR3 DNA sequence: TGCAGCGTTGAGAGGACCTCAGCAGAGACCCAGTACTTC. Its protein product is CSVERTSAETQYF.